This TCR beta chain was sequenced during a study of vaccination effects on CD4 cells after COVID-19. Of note for this clone: Its antigen is undetermined.

The data were produced by immunoSEQ multiplex PCR, yet TCRdb's version contains in-frame clones alone and is incomplete. This table holds 37,000 or so clones, around 67% found once. Scientists isolated CD4+ T cells after a roughly nine-day culture period ended. The healthy vaccine recipients, who had no prior SARS-CoV-2 infection, showed negative nucleocapsid antibodies. Half-medium changes using IL-2 medium occurred on days 3 and 7. This specimen was CD4+ T cells from PBMCs cultured without peptide, taken before COVID-19 vaccination. This receptor was taken from a human donor who received a COVID-19 vaccine.

In DNA, the CDR3 is TGTGCCAGCAGCTTACCTAGGACTAGCCACAATGAGCAGTTCTTC. Protein: CASSLPRTSHNEQFF. The chain combines TRBV11-2 with TRBJ2-1; TRBD2 aligns across 8 bases. The CDR3 covers 15 residues. Germline V gene lookup returns CDR1 SGHAT and CDR2 FQNNGV. The J segment lost 5 bases and the V segment lost 2 bases, leaving 5 bases of the junction unmatched.